The present T cell receptor (beta chain) was sequenced within a study of cytomegalovirus exposure and HLA in healthy donors. Study-wide findings and caveats: Through in vitro validation, a few CMV-associated chains were shown to be specific for CMV antigens. TCR sequences were mostly rare, though some public TCRs occurred in many donors. Clonal expansion, a later analysis showed, was greater in HLA-associated TCR beta chains than in equally common others.

With regard to this clone: Its antigen is still unknown.

Germline CDR1 is MNHEY and CDR2 is SVGAGI. The CDR3 length is 15 residues. Trimming took 6 bases from V and 4 from J; bases not matched to a gene: 8. Donors consisted of healthy bone marrow donors. The PCR employed 60 Vbeta primers together with 13 Jbeta primers. Profiled with immunoSEQ multiplex PCR; TCRdb holds only in-frame clones, not every one. The data hold 150,000 or so clones, with 65% to 85% observed a single time. This TCR came from a woman between 40 and 55 years old in good health and CMV-seropositive. The V and J genes are TRBV6-5 and TRBJ1-1; 10 nucleotides align to TRBD1. Sample: PBMCs. The CDR3 DNA follows: TGTGCCAGCAGGTCTCCGGGACAGGGGCGCACTGAAGCTTTCTTT. Protein: CASRSPGQGRTEAFF.